This paragraph reports one T cell receptor beta chain. This record belongs to a study of monozygotic twins with inflammatory bowel disease. The CDR3 loop spans 13 amino acids. Germline lookup yields CDR1 MNHEY and CDR2 SVGEGT. TCRdb reanalyzed the 5' RACE reads and collapses them to one entry per CDR3 protein, without DNA. Seen in this sample are approximately 400,000 distinct CDR3 sequences; the ten most common clones hold 2% to 2.5%. The sequenced sample was blood. The chain couples TRBV6-2 or TRBV6-3 to TRBJ1-1. This receptor was identified in a human donor with ulcerative colitis or Crohn's disease, or a healthy co-twin of an affected twin (not recorded which). CDR3 in amino acids: CASRIGRNTEAFF.